Presented here are 3 T cell receptor beta chains from one specimen sequenced in a study of blood T cell repertoires in COVID-19. The assay was immunoSEQ multiplex PCR, and TCRdb's table has in-frame clones only and misses some. This sample has 250,000 to 300,000 clones, with about 88% found just once. Sequenced input: peripheral blood. The receptors were sampled from a man aged 18 to 30 with active or convalescent COVID-19.

The rearrangement links TRBV19 to TRBJ1-6; D gene unclear. The CDR3 contains 14 residues. Per the germline V gene, CDR1 is LNHDA and CDR2 is SQIVND (reference sequence). With 4 bases removed from V and 5 bases from J, the gap between germline ends came to 9 bases. The CDR3 sequence: CASSRREDNSPLHF. Written as DNA, the CDR3 is TGTGCCAGTAGTAGGCGAGAGGATAATTCACCCCTCCACTTT.

The chain uses TRBV6-6 and TRBJ1-4; 11 positions match TRBD1. The trim removed 5 bases at V and 1 base at J, leaving 6 bases unmatched. The germline gives CDR1 MNHNY, CDR2 SVGAGI (reference sequence). This CDR3 spans 17 amino acids. This CDR3 reads CASSHGTGGGTNEKLFF. The DNA of the CDR3 is TGTGCCAGCAGTCACGGGACAGGGGGTGGAACTAATGAAAAACTGTTTTTT.

This chain uses TRBV12-3 or TRBV12-4 with TRBJ1-4; D uncertain. V was pared by 6 bases and J by 8 bases, with 10 bases between. This CDR3 has 12 amino acids. The CDR3 reads CASSREAEKLFF. CDR3 bases: TGTGCCAGCAGCCGAGAGGCCGAAAAACTGTTTTTT.